Here is one TCR beta chain with its context. Trimming stripped 5 bases from V and 7 bases from J, with 29 bases between. Germline V gene sequence: CDR1 MNHNY, CDR2 SVGAGI (reference sequence). There are 19 residues in the CDR3. This specimen comes from a study of blood T cell repertoires in COVID-19. Study context: Acute and convalescent COVID-19 specimens originated in the United States, Italy and Spain. Nucleic acid was either cDNA or gDNA, and it came from T cells, B-cell-depleted T cells, or PBMCs.

Original processing notes: Amplifying reference gene primers gave estimates of nucleated cell counts. Sequenced by immunoSEQ multiplex PCR; TCRdb stores in-frame clones only, minus some. V, J and clone size are those of that table, while D and trimming were read from the DNA. The data hold approximately 300,000 clones, with over 80% observed a single time. This receptor was taken from a woman aged 40-49 years with acute or convalescent COVID-19. The sequenced sample was peripheral blood. The chain uses TRBV6-6 and TRBJ1-4; a weak D match, TRBD1 (5 bases). The CDR3 here is CASSPSPGVAGTDPEKLFF. As DNA, the CDR3 is TGTGCCAGCAGTCCATCCCCTGGGGTCGCCGGGACTGACCCTGAAAAACTGTTTTTT.